This TCR beta chain was captured by sequencing in a study of blood T cells in healthy people across ages. Overall study findings and caveats: Older individuals had lower TCR beta diversity per million T cells (the decline was roughly linear).

For this clonotype: Its cognate antigen is unknown.

Using a J-beta primer mix together with a sample-barcoded 5' primer, a second PCR was run for about 6 to 12 cycles. Each CDR3 protein is one row after TCRdb ran MiXCR on the 5' RACE reads. The sample carries hundreds of thousands of distinct CDR3 sequences, approximately 50% recorded once. The receptor was isolated from a man aged 60 to 69 in good health. The specimen was blood.

CDR3 residues: CASSFRTSGGSYNEQFF. In nucleotides, the CDR3 is TGCGCCAGCAGCTTTCGGACTAGCGGGGGTTCCTACAATGAGCAGTTCTTC. The rearrangement links TRBV4-1 to TRBJ2-1; the match to TRBD2 covers 13 bases. CDR1 MGHRA and CDR2 YSYEKL come from the germline V gene. After removal of 5 bases from V and 1 base from J, the junction contained 5 bases not matched to a gene. This CDR3 is 17 amino acids long.